This T cell receptor beta chain came from a study of cytotoxic CD8 clonotypes in ibrutinib-treated CLL. Study-wide context: Average yields of about 260,000 productive templates and 94,082 productive rearrangements characterized the samples. Study-level points and caveats: Starting clonality was above that of age-matched healthy donors and tracked circulating CD8+ T-cell counts.

The CDR3 runs 11 residues. V gave up 4 bases and J gave up 4 bases, with 1 base separating them. Germline-derived CDR1 and CDR2 are LGHNA and YNFKEQ. Depths of 1 in 200,000 to 1 in 1 million T cells were the sequencing target. The protocol was immunoSEQ multiplex PCR, while the TCRdb copy is restricted to in-frame clones and leaves out a portion. This sample has around 140,000 clones; 70% to 90% occur once, and the top ten carry 6% to 9.5%. There are a few counts of this clone. The antigen remains undetermined. The receptor's source is a human donor with chronic lymphocytic leukemia. Source: PBMCs, taken after 36 months of ibrutinib treatment. The rearrangement uses TRBV4-2 and TRBJ2-2; D remains ambiguous. DNA for the CDR3: TGTGCCAGCAGCCTCACCGGGGAGCTGTTTTTT. It is translated as CASSLTGELFF.